A selection of T cell receptor beta chains follows, all from one sample in a study of cytomegalovirus exposure and HLA in healthy donors. Assay used: immunoSEQ multiplex PCR; TCRdb lists only in-frame clones, some missing. In the table there are over 150,000 clones, over 75% of which are singletons. The specimen sequenced was PBMCs. The receptors originated from a human donor in good health. The CDR3 runs from the conserved cysteine through the conserved F or W. Each record gives: clone size, D gene, V gene, J gene, CDR3 protein, CDR3 DNA. The D gene is left open where the match is weak. Part of the rows lack a size; the others show once, few, many or a class for expanded clones.

clone size: .; D gene: .; V gene: TRBV10-3; J gene: TRBJ1-5; CDR3 protein: CAISEGGGGQPQHF; CDR3 DNA: TGTGCCATCAGTGAGGGGGGGGGCGGTCAGCCCCAGCATTTT
clone size: .; D gene: TRBD1; V gene: TRBV6-1; J gene: TRBJ1-2; CDR3 protein: CASSEALQGHGYTF; CDR3 DNA: TGTGCCAGCAGTGAAGCGCTACAGGGGCATGGCTACACCTTC
clone size: .; D gene: .; V gene: TRBV7-8; J gene: TRBJ2-7; CDR3 protein: CASSRDFLGQYF; CDR3 DNA: TGTGCCAGCAGCCGGGACTTCCTAGGGCAGTACTTC
clone size: few; D gene: TRBD2; V gene: TRBV19; J gene: TRBJ2-3; CDR3 protein: CASRLGGTDTQYF; CDR3 DNA: TGTGCCAGTAGGTTGGGAGGGACAGATACGCAGTATTTT
clone size: few; D gene: .; V gene: TRBV29-1; J gene: TRBJ1-1; CDR3 protein: CSVVSGGTEAFF; CDR3 DNA: TGCAGCGTTGTTTCAGGTGGCACTGAAGCTTTCTTT
clone size: .; D gene: TRBD1; V gene: TRBV6-1; J gene: TRBJ1-2; CDR3 protein: CASSPDRGDGYTF; CDR3 DNA: TGTGCCAGCAGCCCCGACAGGGGGGATGGCTACACCTTC
clone size: few; D gene: .; V gene: TRBV4-3; J gene: TRBJ1-2; CDR3 protein: CASSQERLNYGYTF; CDR3 DNA: TGCGCCAGCAGCCAAGAGAGGTTGAACTATGGCTACACCTTC
clone size: few; D gene: .; V gene: TRBV7-7; J gene: TRBJ2-5; CDR3 protein: CASTNSVSGQETQYF; CDR3 DNA: TGTGCCAGCACCAACTCCGTGAGTGGGCAGGAGACCCAGTACTTC
clone size: .; D gene: .; V gene: TRBV5-6; J gene: TRBJ1-4; CDR3 protein: CASSPRMTALGEKLFF; CDR3 DNA: TGTGCCAGCAGCCCGCGGATGACAGCCCTAGGAGAAAAACTGTTTTTT
clone size: .; D gene: TRBD2; V gene: TRBV4-1; J gene: TRBJ2-2; CDR3 protein: CASSQDGSSGVLGELFF; CDR3 DNA: TGCGCCAGCAGCCAAGATGGATCTAGCGGGGTTCTCGGGGAGCTGTTTTTT
clone size: .; D gene: .; V gene: TRBV4-3; J gene: TRBJ1-3; CDR3 protein: CASSQDWSSGNTIYF; CDR3 DNA: TGCGCCAGCAGCCAAGATTGGAGCTCTGGAAACACCATATATTTT
clone size: once; D gene: TRBD1; V gene: TRBV7-9; J gene: TRBJ1-4; CDR3 protein: CASSLMGQGAIGTNEKLFF; CDR3 DNA: TGTGCCAGCAGCTTAATGGGACAGGGGGCGATTGGGACTAATGAAAAACTGTTTTTT
clone size: .; D gene: TRBD2; V gene: TRBV4-1; J gene: TRBJ2-5; CDR3 protein: CASSQDRSSGETQYF; CDR3 DNA: TGCGCCAGCAGCCAAGATCGGAGTAGCGGGGAGACCCAGTACTTC
clone size: .; D gene: TRBD1; V gene: TRBV5-1; J gene: TRBJ1-2; CDR3 protein: CASSFSGTGAYGYTF; CDR3 DNA: TGCGCCAGCAGCTTCTCAGGGACAGGAGCCTATGGCTACACCTTC
clone size: once; D gene: .; V gene: TRBV5-1; J gene: TRBJ1-2; CDR3 protein: CASSLGGGNGYTF; CDR3 DNA: TGCGCCAGCAGCTTGGGGGGAGGGAACGGCTACACCTTC
clone size: .; D gene: .; V gene: TRBV28; J gene: TRBJ2-3; CDR3 protein: CASSKGVPDTQYF; CDR3 DNA: TGTGCCAGCAGCAAAGGGGTCCCAGATACGCAGTATTTT
clone size: .; D gene: TRBD1; V gene: TRBV28; J gene: TRBJ1-1; CDR3 protein: CASRRTGGLTEAFF; CDR3 DNA: TGTGCCAGCAGGCGGACAGGGGGTCTCACTGAAGCTTTCTTT
clone size: .; D gene: .; V gene: TRBV5-6; J gene: TRBJ2-7; CDR3 protein: CASSLARGLSYEQYF; CDR3 DNA: TGTGCCAGCAGCTTGGCCCGAGGTTTGAGCTACGAGCAGTACTTC
clone size: .; D gene: TRBD1; V gene: TRBV28; J gene: TRBJ1-2; CDR3 protein: CASSRRDSPRVGYGYTF; CDR3 DNA: TGTGCCAGCAGCCGCAGGGACAGCCCTCGGGTAGGCTATGGCTACACCTTC
clone size: .; D gene: TRBD1; V gene: TRBV2; J gene: TRBJ2-7; CDR3 protein: CASSEGTGEQYF; CDR3 DNA: TGTGCCAGCAGCGAGGGGACAGGCGAGCAGTACTTC
clone size: .; D gene: .; V gene: TRBV13; J gene: TRBJ2-1; CDR3 protein: CASSLLGRHNEQFF; CDR3 DNA: TGTGCCAGCAGCTTACTGGGCCGGCACAATGAGCAGTTCTTC
clone size: .; D gene: TRBD1; V gene: TRBV7-9; J gene: TRBJ1-1; CDR3 protein: CSSSLPWTGGLRNTEAFF; CDR3 DNA: TGTTCCAGCAGCTTACCCTGGACAGGGGGCCTGAGGAACACTGAAGCTTTCTTT
clone size: .; D gene: TRBD1; V gene: TRBV7-6; J gene: TRBJ2-7; CDR3 protein: CASSLDRGDSYEQYF; CDR3 DNA: TGTGCCAGCAGCTTAGACAGGGGAGACTCCTACGAGCAGTACTTC
clone size: .; D gene: .; V gene: TRBV6-1; J gene: TRBJ2-7; CDR3 protein: CASSELTSYYEQYF; CDR3 DNA: TGTGCCAGCAGTGAACTTACGTCCTACTACGAGCAGTACTTC
clone size: .; D gene: .; V gene: TRBV6-1; J gene: TRBJ1-6; CDR3 protein: CASTGGSLGSPLHF; CDR3 DNA: TGTGCCAGCACTGGGGGCTCGTTAGGATCACCCCTCCACTTT
clone size: few; D gene: .; V gene: TRBV13; J gene: TRBJ1-4; CDR3 protein: CASSLRMGLNEKLFF; CDR3 DNA: TGTGCCAGCAGCCTCCGGATGGGCCTTAATGAAAAACTGTTTTTT
clone size: .; D gene: TRBD1; V gene: TRBV7-2; J gene: TRBJ1-2; CDR3 protein: CASSRTGVYGYTF; CDR3 DNA: TGTGCCAGCAGCCGGACAGGGGTCTATGGCTACACCTTC
clone size: .; D gene: TRBD1; V gene: TRBV7-9; J gene: TRBJ1-1; CDR3 protein: CASSLVRGGASEAFF; CDR3 DNA: TGTGCCAGCAGCTTAGTCAGAGGGGGCGCATCTGAAGCTTTCTTT
clone size: .; D gene: TRBD1; V gene: TRBV27; J gene: TRBJ2-7; CDR3 protein: CASRWDSHSYEQYF; CDR3 DNA: TGTGCCAGCCGATGGGACAGCCACTCCTACGAGCAGTACTTC
clone size: .; D gene: .; V gene: TRBV5-6; J gene: TRBJ1-1; CDR3 protein: CASSSNPYSGTEAFF; CDR3 DNA: TGTGCCAGCAGCTCCAACCCCTACAGCGGCACTGAAGCTTTCTTT
clone size: .; D gene: .; V gene: TRBV5-4; J gene: TRBJ2-1; CDR3 protein: CASSLAWRSSYNEQFF; CDR3 DNA: TGTGCCAGCAGCTTGGCCTGGCGGAGCTCCTACAATGAGCAGTTCTTC
clone size: .; D gene: .; V gene: TRBV10-3; J gene: TRBJ1-2; CDR3 protein: CAIWGHDGYTF; CDR3 DNA: TGTGCCATCTGGGGACATGATGGCTACACCTTC